Following are 16 T cell receptor beta chains from one sample sequenced in a study of tissue T cells after allogeneic stem cell transplantation. TCRdb's copy holds only in-frame clones and misses some; the assay was immunoSEQ multiplex PCR. Here the sample spans about 25,000 clones, roughly 80% being singletons. This specimen was tissue from the ileum, taken at autopsy. All receptors derive from a female donor aged 60 or older with lung cancer.

The chain employs TRBV7-3 and TRBJ2-3; 12 bases are a match to TRBD2. Germline V CDR1 and CDR2: SGHTA, FQGTGA. This CDR3 region has 16 residues. The V and J ends lost 2 bases and 5 bases, in that order; junction bases with no gene match: 5. CDR3 residues: CASSLGLAGFIDTQYF. For the CDR3, the DNA is TGTGCCAGCAGCTTAGGACTAGCGGGGTTTATAGATACGCAGTATTTT.

The chain carries TRBV28 and TRBJ1-5, with TRBD1 as a possible D gene (5 bases). The CDR3 spans 16 residues. Trimming pared 3 bases from V and 0 bases from J, leaving 12 bases between. CDR1 and CDR2 from the germline V gene are MDHEN and SYDVKM. This chain's CDR3 is CASSFPLGGSNQPQHF. CDR3 DNA sequence: TGTGCCAGCAGTTTCCCGTTGGGGGGTAGCAATCAGCCCCAGCATTTT.

The rearrangement links TRBV5-5 to TRBJ2-7; D gene uncertain. Germline-derived CDR1 and CDR2 are SGHKS and YYEKEE (reference sequence). This CDR3 has 13 residues. Trimming stripped 4 bases from V and 3 bases from J, with 11 bases between. As DNA, the CDR3 is TGTGCCAGCAGCAAAGTCATAGGCTACGAGCAGTACTTC. This sequence encodes CASSKVIGYEQYF.

The chain joins TRBV29-1 to TRBJ1-2; 9 positions agree with TRBD1. The CDR3 covers 13 residues. CDR1 is SQVTM, CDR2 ANQGSEA, per germline. V dropped 4 bases and J dropped 4; count of bases not matched to a gene: 4. CDR3 DNA sequence: TGCAGCGTTGGGGACAGGGAGGGCTATGGCTACACCTTC. Translated, it gives CSVGDREGYGYTF.

This clone was detected only once. The rearrangement links TRBV5-6 to TRBJ2-1; 10 bases align to TRBD1. J lost 9 bases, V lost 3 bases, and 3 bases had no gene match. The CDR3 has 13 residues. Germline V CDR1 and CDR2: SGHDT, YYEEEE. In DNA, the CDR3 is TGTGCCAGCAGCTCGACAGGGGGCACTGAGCAGTTCTTC. Amino acid sequence: CASSSTGGTEQFF.

The J gene is TRBJ1-1, the V gene TRBV2; 7 nucleotides align to TRBD1. The germline V gene has CDR1 SNHLY and CDR2 FYNNEI. CDR3 length: 12 amino acids. V shed 6 bases and J 5 bases; nucleotides not matched to a gene: 3. For the CDR3, the DNA is TGTGCCAGCAGCCGACAGGGAACTGAAGCTTTCTTT. This translates into CASSRQGTEAFF.

This clone was counted between two and nine times. The chain recombines TRBV14 with TRBJ1-6, with a possible D match to TRBD1 (5 bases). V was cut by 0 bases and J by 14 bases, with 17 bases left in between. Germline V lookup: CDR1 SGHDN, CDR2 FVKESK. This CDR3 is built from 15 residues. Here the CDR3 reads CASSQDLGPVMTLHF. CDR3 bases: TGTGCCAGCAGCCAAGATCTGGGACCGGTAATGACCCTCCACTTT.

The rearrangement uses TRBV11-3 and TRBJ2-3; perhaps TRBD2 as D (5 bases). V was clipped by 6 bases and J by 0 bases, with 7 bases between them. The CDR3 spans 13 residues. Germline loops: CDR1 SGHNT, CDR2 YENEEA. The CDR3, as DNA: TGTGCCAGCAGGGAGCGGAGCACAGATACGCAGTATTTT. Protein product: CASRERSTDTQYF.

V and J are TRBV3-1 (or the pseudogene TRBV3-2) and TRBJ2-4; TRBD1 matches at 7 bases. CDR1 is LGHDT, CDR2 YNNKEL, per germline (reference sequence). After removal of 4 bases from V and 1 base from J, the junction contained 10 bases not matched to a gene. CDR3 size: 17 residues. CDR3 sequence: CASSLGYDREAKNIQYF. The CDR3 nucleotides are TGTGCCAGCAGCCTGGGCTATGACAGGGAGGCCAAAAACATTCAGTACTTC.

This chain connects TRBV5-5 to TRBJ2-7, with 7 bases fitting TRBD1. The CDR3 is 12 residues long. In germline, CDR1 is SGHKS, CDR2 YYEKEE (reference sequence). The V segment lost 4 bases and the J segment 4 bases; nucleotides outside the gene matches: 2. The CDR3 is CASSRGPYEQYF. CDR3 DNA: TGTGCCAGCAGCAGGGGGCCTTACGAGCAGTACTTC.

This CDR3 reads CASSSPRVMGAGELFF. The CDR3 coding sequence is TGTGCCAGCAGTTCCCCCAGGGTGATGGGGGCCGGGGAGCTGTTTTTT. The chain joins TRBV27 to TRBJ2-2; perhaps D is TRBD1 or TRBD2 (5 bases each). Trimming pared 4 bases from V and 6 bases from J, leaving 18 bases between. CDR3 length: 16 residues. From germline, CDR1 is MNHEY and CDR2 SMNVEV (reference sequence).

V and J are TRBV27 and TRBJ1-2; 7 bases are a match to TRBD1. Trimming took 2 bases from V and 7 from J; bases not matched to a gene: 10. The CDR3 has 15 amino acids. Germline CDR1 is MNHEY and CDR2 is SMNVEV (reference sequence). The CDR3 is CASSLKPGGAGGYTF. The CDR3 DNA follows: TGTGCCAGCAGTTTAAAGCCAGGGGGGGCGGGTGGCTACACCTTC.

The gene calls are TRBV9 and TRBJ1-2, with D perhaps TRBD1 (6 bases). The V gene's germline CDR1 is SGDLS and CDR2 YYNGEE. The V gene lost 0 bases and the J gene lost 6 bases, with 15 bases spanning the gap. The CDR3 is 15 amino acids. CDR3: CASSVASGTIHGYTF. The CDR3, as DNA: TGTGCCAGCAGCGTAGCTTCCGGGACAATACATGGCTACACCTTC.

In this sample, this clone turned up a few times. The V and J genes are TRBV6-2 or TRBV6-3 and TRBJ1-3; TRBD1 is a possible D gene (5 bases). Germline CDR1 and CDR2: MNHEY and SVGEGT. CDR3 size: 15 residues. The V end was cut by 5 bases, the J end by 0 bases, with 11 bases between. The CDR3: CASSPDRGSGNTIYF. As DNA, the CDR3 is TGTGCCAGCAGTCCCGACAGAGGCTCTGGAAACACCATATATTTT.

This chain joins TRBV30 and TRBJ1-2; D is possibly TRBD1 (6 bases). The CDR3 consists of 15 residues. Trimming removed 3 bases from V and 1 base from J, with 15 bases in between. Germline values: CDR1 GTSNPN, CDR2 SVGIG (reference sequence). For the CDR3, the DNA is TGTGCCTGGAGGTTCTTGGACAGCAATAACTATGGCTACACCTTC. The encoded protein is CAWRFLDSNNYGYTF. Filled out from reference TRBV30 and TRBJ1-2, the complete variable domain reads SQTIHQWPATLVQPVGSPLSLECTVEGTSNPNLYWYRQAAGRGLQLLFYSVGIGQISSEVPQNLSASRPQDRQFILSSKKLLLSDSGFYLCAWRFLDSNNYGYTFGSGTRLTVV.

The chain joins TRBV7-6 to TRBJ2-1; D is unresolved. This CDR3 contains 12 residues. V lost 2 bases to trimming and J lost 4 bases, with 3 bases between them. Per germline, CDR1 SGHVS and CDR2 FNYEAQ. CDR3 coding DNA: TGTGCCAGCAGCTTAAGGTACAATGAGCAGTTCTTC. Protein: CASSLRYNEQFF.